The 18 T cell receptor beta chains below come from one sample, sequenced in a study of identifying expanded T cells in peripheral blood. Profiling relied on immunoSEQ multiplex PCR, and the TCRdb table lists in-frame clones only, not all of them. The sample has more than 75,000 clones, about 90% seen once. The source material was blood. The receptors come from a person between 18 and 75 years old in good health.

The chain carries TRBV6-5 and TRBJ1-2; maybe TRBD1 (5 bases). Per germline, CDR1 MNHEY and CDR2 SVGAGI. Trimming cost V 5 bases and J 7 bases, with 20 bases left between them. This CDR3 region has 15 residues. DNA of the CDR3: TGTGCCAGCAGTACGAGGAGGGGCCAGGGAAGTGGCTACACCTTC. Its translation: CASSTRRGQGSGYTF.

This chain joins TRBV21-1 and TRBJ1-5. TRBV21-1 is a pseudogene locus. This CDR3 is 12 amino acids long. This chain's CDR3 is CASSLGGGPQHF. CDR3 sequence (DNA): TGTGCCAGCAGCCTCGGGGGTGGGCCCCAGCATTTT.

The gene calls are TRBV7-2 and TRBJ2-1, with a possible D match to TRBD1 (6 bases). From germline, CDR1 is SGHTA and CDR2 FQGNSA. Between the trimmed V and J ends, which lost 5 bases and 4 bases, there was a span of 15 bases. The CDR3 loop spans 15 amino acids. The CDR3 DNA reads TGTGCCAGCAGCCGAACCCGGGACACATACAATGAGCAGTTCTTC. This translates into CASSRTRDTYNEQFF.

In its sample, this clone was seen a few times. The CDR3 sequence: CAWRTGLRPRRNQNYGYTF. DNA for the CDR3: TGTGCCTGGAGGACGGGTTTGCGGCCTCGGAGAAACCAAAACTATGGCTACACCTTC. J is TRBJ1-2 and V is TRBV30, with no clear D. With 3 bases removed from V and 2 bases from J, the gap between germline ends came to 28 bases. Germline CDR1 reads GTSNPN; CDR2 reads SVGIG (reference sequence). The CDR3 is made up of 19 amino acids.

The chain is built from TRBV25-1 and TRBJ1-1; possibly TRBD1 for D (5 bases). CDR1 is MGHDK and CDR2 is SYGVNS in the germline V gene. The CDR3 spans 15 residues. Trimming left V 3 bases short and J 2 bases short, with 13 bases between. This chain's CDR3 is CASSEGPTSNTEAFF. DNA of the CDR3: TGTGCCAGCAGTGAGGGGCCTACATCAAACACTGAAGCTTTCTTT.

CDR3 in amino acids: CASSNQMSSPGLGGELFF. The CDR3 DNA is TGTGCCAGCAGCAATCAAATGTCTTCCCCGGGCTTGGGCGGGGAGCTGTTTTTT. This chain joins TRBV7-3 and TRBJ2-2; D is unresolved. The CDR3 spans 18 residues. The V gene lost 5 bases and the J gene lost 7 bases, with 26 bases spanning the gap. The germline V gene encodes CDR1 SGHTA and CDR2 FQGTGA.

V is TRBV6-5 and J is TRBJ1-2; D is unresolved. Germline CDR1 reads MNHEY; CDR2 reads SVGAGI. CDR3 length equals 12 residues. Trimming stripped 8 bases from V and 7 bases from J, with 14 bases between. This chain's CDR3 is CASERQTGGYTF. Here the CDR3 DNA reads TGTGCCAGCGAGAGGCAAACGGGTGGCTACACCTTC.

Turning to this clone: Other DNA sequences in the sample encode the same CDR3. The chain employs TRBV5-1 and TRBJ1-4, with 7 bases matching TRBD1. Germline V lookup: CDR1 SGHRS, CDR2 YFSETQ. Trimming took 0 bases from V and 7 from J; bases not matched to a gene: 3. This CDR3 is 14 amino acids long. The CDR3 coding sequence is TGCGCCAGCAGCTTGGGACAGGGAGGTGAAAAACTGTTTTTT. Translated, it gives CASSLGQGGEKLFF. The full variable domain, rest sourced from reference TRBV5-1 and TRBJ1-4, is KAGVTQTPRYLIKTRGQQVTLSCSPISGHRSVSWYQQTPGQGLQFLFEYFSETQRNKGNFPGRFSGRQFSNSRSEMNVSTLELGDSALYLCASSLGQGGEKLFFGSGTQLSVL.

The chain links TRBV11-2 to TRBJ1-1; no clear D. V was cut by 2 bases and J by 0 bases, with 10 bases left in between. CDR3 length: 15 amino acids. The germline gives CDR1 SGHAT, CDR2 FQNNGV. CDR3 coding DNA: TGTGCCAGCAGCTTAATGGGAGCCATGAACACTGAAGCTTTCTTT. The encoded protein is CASSLMGAMNTEAFF.

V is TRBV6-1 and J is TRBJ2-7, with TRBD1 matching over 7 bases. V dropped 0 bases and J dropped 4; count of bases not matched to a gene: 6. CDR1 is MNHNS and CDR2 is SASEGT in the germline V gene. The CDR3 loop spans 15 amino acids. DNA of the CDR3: TGTGCCAGCAGTGAAGCACGGACAGGAAAATACGAGCAGTACTTC. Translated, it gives CASSEARTGKYEQYF.

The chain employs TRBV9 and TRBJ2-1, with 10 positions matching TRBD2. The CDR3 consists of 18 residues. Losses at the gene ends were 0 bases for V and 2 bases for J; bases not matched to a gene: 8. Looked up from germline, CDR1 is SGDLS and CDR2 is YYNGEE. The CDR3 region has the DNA TGTGCCAGCAGCGTAGCGGCTAGCGGGGGCCTAACCTACAATGAGCAGTTCTTC. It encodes CASSVAASGGLTYNEQFF.

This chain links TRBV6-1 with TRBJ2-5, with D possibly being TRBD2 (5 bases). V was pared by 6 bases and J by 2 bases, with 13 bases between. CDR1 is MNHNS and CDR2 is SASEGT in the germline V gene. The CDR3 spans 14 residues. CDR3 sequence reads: CASRGLGIQETQYF. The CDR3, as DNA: TGTGCCAGCAGAGGACTCGGCATTCAAGAGACCCAGTACTTC.

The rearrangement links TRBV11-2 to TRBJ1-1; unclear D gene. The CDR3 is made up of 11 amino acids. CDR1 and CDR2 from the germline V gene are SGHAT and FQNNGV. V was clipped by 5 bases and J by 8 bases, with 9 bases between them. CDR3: CASSPQREAFF. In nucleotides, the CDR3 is TGTGCCAGCAGCCCGCAGCGGGAAGCTTTCTTT.

In DNA, the CDR3 is TGTGCCAGCAGCAAGGAAAGGGGGGAAAAACTGTTTTTT. Protein product: CASSKERGEKLFF. The rearrangement links TRBV21-1 to TRBJ1-4; the table assigns TRBD1, which was not confirmed against the DNA. TRBV21-1 is shown as a pseudogene. This CDR3 is built from 13 residues.

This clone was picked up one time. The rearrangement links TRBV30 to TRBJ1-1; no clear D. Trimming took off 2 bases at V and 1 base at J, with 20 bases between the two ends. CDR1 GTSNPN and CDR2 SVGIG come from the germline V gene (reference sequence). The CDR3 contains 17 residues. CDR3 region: CAWSFSRASEGNTEAFF. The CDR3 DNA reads TGTGCCTGGAGTTTTTCCCGGGCCTCGGAGGGGAACACTGAAGCTTTCTTT.

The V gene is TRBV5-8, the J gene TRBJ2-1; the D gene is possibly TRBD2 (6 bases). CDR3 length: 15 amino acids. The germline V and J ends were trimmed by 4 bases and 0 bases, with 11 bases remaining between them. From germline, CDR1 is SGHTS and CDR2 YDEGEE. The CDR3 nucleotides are TGTGCCAGCAGCCCACTGGGGGGCTCCTACAATGAGCAGTTCTTC. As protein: CASSPLGGSYNEQFF.

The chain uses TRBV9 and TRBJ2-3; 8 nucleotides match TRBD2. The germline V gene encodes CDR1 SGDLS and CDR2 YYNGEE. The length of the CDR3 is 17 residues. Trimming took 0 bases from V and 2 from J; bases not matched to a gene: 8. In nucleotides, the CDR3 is TGTGCCAGCAGCGTAGCTGAGGTAGCGGGGACCACAGATACGCAGTATTTT. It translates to CASSVAEVAGTTDTQYF.

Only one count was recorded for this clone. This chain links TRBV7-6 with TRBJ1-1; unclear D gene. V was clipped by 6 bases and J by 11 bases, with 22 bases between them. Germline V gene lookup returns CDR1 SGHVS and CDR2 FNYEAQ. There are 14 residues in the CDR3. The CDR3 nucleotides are TGTGCCAGCAGTTCGCTTCTAGGGCCCCCCACGGCTTTCTTT. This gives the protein CASSSLLGPPTAFF.